The TCR beta chain under discussion was sequenced for a study of shared clonotypes between healthy human individuals. Study-level findings and limits: What limited the represented genetic and exposure-history diversity was the small number of donors.

CDR3 length: 14 residues. CDR1 and CDR2 (germline): SEHNR, FQNEAQ (reference sequence). Trimming left V 1 base short and J 3 bases short, with 10 bases between. How the authors handled the data: ImmunoSEQ junction-only sequences lacked quality scores, so their filtering differed. Assay: immunoSEQ multiplex PCR; the TCRdb copy retains only in-frame clones and omits some. From that table come the V and J calls and clone size; the DNA was used to work out D and trimming. The top ten clones hold approximately 12% of a sample with approximately 500,000 clones, roughly 80% of them seen once. About this clone: No antigen is known for it.

Healthy HIV-negative adults with no recent acute infections or vaccinations were recruited as donors. The chain employs TRBV7-9 and TRBJ2-7; possibly TRBD2 for D (6 bases). The TCR was taken from a woman in her 40s in good health. Some clones in this sample may be carry-over from other donors' samples. Sample: PBMCs. The CDR3, as DNA: TGTGCCAGCAGCTTAGTTGCGGGGTACTACGAGCAGTACTTC. Its translation: CASSLVAGYYEQYF.